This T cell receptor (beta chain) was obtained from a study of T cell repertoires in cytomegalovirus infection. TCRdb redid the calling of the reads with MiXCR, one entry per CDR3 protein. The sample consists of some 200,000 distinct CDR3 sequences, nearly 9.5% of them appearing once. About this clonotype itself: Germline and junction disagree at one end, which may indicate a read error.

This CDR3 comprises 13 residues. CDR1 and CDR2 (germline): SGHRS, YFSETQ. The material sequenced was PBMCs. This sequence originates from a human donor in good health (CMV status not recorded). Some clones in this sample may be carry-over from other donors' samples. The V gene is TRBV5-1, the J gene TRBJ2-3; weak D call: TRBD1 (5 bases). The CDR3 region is CASSESTVLTARF. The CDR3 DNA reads TGCGCCAGCAGCGAATCGACAGTCCTAACGGCCAGATTT.